The sequence of this TCR beta chain was determined in a study of blood T cell repertoires in COVID-19. Study background: Acute and convalescent COVID-19 specimens originated in the United States, Italy and Spain. From T cells, B-cell-depleted T cells, or PBMCs came the material, which was cDNA or gDNA.

The sample holds one count of this clone. Authors' analysis steps: Amplified reference gene primers provided the basis for estimating nucleated cell counts. Sequencing was performed with immunoSEQ multiplex PCR; in TCRdb, only in-frame clones are kept and a portion is missing. That table furnishes V, J and clone size, whereas the DNA furnished D and trimming. This table has 200,000 to 300,000 clones, 70% to 90% appearing once. Trimming removed 0 bases from V and 2 bases from J, with 8 bases in between. The CDR3 is made up of 15 amino acids. CDR1 and CDR2 from the germline V gene are SGHTA and FQGTGA. The chain joins TRBV7-3 to TRBJ1-3; D is undetermined. This receptor was identified in a woman aged 40 to 50 with acute or convalescent COVID-19. The specimen sequenced was peripheral blood. CDR3 coding DNA: TGTGCCAGCAGCTTAACGTCGGGGACTGGAAACACCATATATTTT. Translation gives CASSLTSGTGNTIYF.